Listed below are T cell receptor beta chains from one sample, sequenced in a study of tumor T cells in aggressive B-cell lymphoma. Repertoires were generated with immunoSEQ multiplex PCR, while TCRdb's copy carries only in-frame clones and drops some. The data show 1,700 or so clones, 90% to 95% seen once. Sequenced: tumor tissue. The receptors come from an adult with diffuse large B cell lymphoma. The CDR3 runs from the conserved cysteine through the conserved F or W. The order of the fields is V gene, J gene, clone size, D gene, CDR3 protein, CDR3 DNA. A D gene is named only where the DNA matches it firmly. Clone size is shown for a subset of rows, as once, few, many or a class of expanded clone.

V: TRBV5-1; J: TRBJ1-5; size: -; D: TRBD1; CDR3: CASSLGTGTSNQPQHF; DNA: TGCGCCAGCAGCTTAGGGACAGGGACTTCCAATCAGCCCCAGCATTTT
V: TRBV5-1; J: TRBJ2-7; size: -; D: TRBD2; CDR3: CASSSLAGVTTEEQYF; DNA: TGCGCCAGCAGCTCACTAGCGGGAGTTACCACGGAAGAGCAGTACTTC
V: TRBV6-5; J: TRBJ1-1; size: -; D: TRBD1; CDR3: CASSYSQGATFF; DNA: TGTGCCAGCAGTTACTCCCAGGGGGCAACTTTCTTT
V: TRBV14; J: TRBJ2-1; size: once; D: TRBD2; CDR3: CASSHPRGRAYEQFF; DNA: TGTGCCAGCAGCCACCCCCGGGGGAGGGCGTATGAGCAGTTCTTC
V: TRBV7-2; J: TRBJ2-7; size: -; D: -; CDR3: CASSLDPTGRIDEQYF; DNA: TGTGCCAGCAGCTTAGACCCGACAGGGAGGATCGACGAGCAGTACTTC
V: TRBV5-5; J: TRBJ1-2; size: -; D: -; CDR3: CASSLGGYGYTF; DNA: TGTGCCAGCAGCTTGGGAGGCTATGGCTACACCTTC
V: TRBV7-9; J: TRBJ2-1; size: -; D: -; CDR3: CASSLGGQEQFF; DNA: TGTGCCAGCAGCTTAGGGGGGCAGGAGCAGTTCTTC
V: TRBV5-1; J: TRBJ2-1; size: -; D: -; CDR3: CASSPPGAYNEQFF; DNA: TGCGCCAGCAGCCCCCCGGGGGCCTACAATGAGCAGTTCTTC
V: TRBV29-1; J: TRBJ2-6; size: once; D: -; CDR3: CSVPRPGANVLTF; DNA: TGCAGCGTACCCAGGCCGGGGGCCAACGTCCTGACTTTC
V: TRBV7-9; J: TRBJ1-6; size: -; D: -; CDR3: CASSLEGDRSPLHF; DNA: TGTGCCAGCAGCTTAGAGGGGGATCGTTCACCCCTCCACTTT
V: TRBV4-1; J: TRBJ2-1; size: once; D: -; CDR3: CASSGLGGLQFF; DNA: TGCGCCAGCTCGGGATTAGGCGGCCTCCAGTTCTTC
V: TRBV6-6; J: TRBJ2-1; size: -; D: TRBD1; CDR3: CASRSTGQGYNEQFF; DNA: TGTGCCAGCAGATCCACGGGACAGGGCTACAATGAGCAGTTCTTC
V: TRBV18; J: TRBJ2-7; size: -; D: -; CDR3: CASSVGQGGEQYF; DNA: TGTGCCAGCTCAGTTGGACAGGGAGGGGAGCAGTACTTC
V: TRBV5-5; J: TRBJ2-5; size: -; D: -; CDR3: CASSLGPLPVETQYF; DNA: TGTGCCAGCAGCCTTGGGCCTCTTCCGGTGGAGACCCAGTACTTC
V: TRBV6-6; J: TRBJ1-5; size: -; D: -; CDR3: CASSYDRTNLPQHF; DNA: TGTGCCAGCAGTTACGACAGAACCAATTTGCCCCAGCATTTT
V: TRBV25-1; J: TRBJ2-1; size: once; D: TRBD2; CDR3: CASSGPSGSYNEQFF; DNA: TGTGCCAGCAGTGGGCCTAGCGGCTCCTACAATGAGCAGTTCTTC
V: TRBV5-1; J: TRBJ2-5; size: -; D: TRBD2; CDR3: CASSLALAGGQETQYF; DNA: TGCGCCAGCAGCTTGGCGTTAGCGGGAGGTCAAGAGACCCAGTACTTC
V: TRBV4-2; J: TRBJ1-4; size: -; D: -; CDR3: CASSQDQGRYLFF; DNA: TGTGCCAGCAGCCAAGATCAGGGCAGGTACCTGTTTTTT
V: TRBV11-1; J: TRBJ1-1; size: -; D: -; CDR3: CASSRSDRMNTEAFF; DNA: TGTGCCAGCAGCCGGTCCGACAGGATGAACACTGAAGCTTTCTTT
V: TRBV2; J: TRBJ1-2; size: few; D: TRBD1; CDR3: CASRDTGDAYGYTF; DNA: TGTGCCAGCAGGGACACAGGGGACGCCTATGGCTACACCTTC
V: TRBV5-8; J: TRBJ2-7; size: once; D: -; CDR3: CASSFLGQRSYEQYF; DNA: TGTGCCAGCAGCTTCCTAGGCCAGAGATCGTACGAGCAGTACTTC
V: TRBV27; J: TRBJ2-7; size: -; D: -; CDR3: CASSSGTRYEQYF; DNA: TGTGCCAGCAGTTCAGGGACAAGATACGAGCAGTACTTC
V: TRBV9; J: TRBJ2-6; size: -; D: TRBD2; CDR3: CASSALGGWTAGANVLTF; DNA: TGTGCCAGCAGCGCCTTGGGAGGGTGGACTGCTGGGGCCAACGTCCTGACTTTC
V: TRBV6-4; J: TRBJ1-1; size: -; D: -; CDR3: CASSTGGNTEAFF; DNA: TGTGCCAGCAGTACGGGAGGGAACACTGAAGCTTTCTTT
V: TRBV27; J: TRBJ1-2; size: once; D: -; CDR3: CASSWRGNYGYTF; DNA: TGTGCCAGCAGTTGGCGGGGAAACTATGGCTACACCTTC
V: TRBV15; J: TRBJ2-3; size: -; D: -; CDR3: CATSRDGGLGTDTQYF; DNA: TGTGCCACCAGCAGAGATGGGGGACTTGGCACAGATACGCAGTATTTT
V: TRBV5-1; J: TRBJ1-4; size: -; D: -; CDR3: CASREATGNEKLFF; DNA: TGCGCCAGCAGGGAAGCGACCGGGAATGAAAAACTGTTTTTT
V: TRBV4-2; J: TRBJ2-7; size: -; D: -; CDR3: CASSRNAGSSSYEQYF; DNA: TGTGCCAGCAGCCGCAATGCCGGGTCCTCTTCCTACGAGCAGTACTTC
V: TRBV9; J: TRBJ1-2; size: -; D: -; CDR3: CASSVEGTNYGYTF; DNA: TGTGCCAGCAGCGTAGAGGGGACAAACTATGGCTACACCTTC
V: TRBV21-1; J: TRBJ2-2; size: -; D: -; CDR3: CASSGGLAGWTGELFF; DNA: TGTGCCAGCAGCGGCGGACTAGCGGGGTGGACCGGGGAGCTGTTTTTT
V: TRBV7-3; J: TRBJ1-1; size: few; D: TRBD1; CDR3: CASSSLGQERTEAFF; DNA: TGTGCCAGCAGCTCTCTTGGACAGGAGAGGACTGAAGCTTTCTTT
V: TRBV9; J: TRBJ2-1; size: -; D: TRBD1; CDR3: CAAGTGAYNEQFF; DNA: TGTGCCGCCGGGACAGGGGCCTACAATGAGCAGTTCTTC
V: TRBV5-4; J: TRBJ2-3; size: once; D: -; CDR3: CASSLGGPRTDTQYF; DNA: TGTGCCAGCAGCCTAGGGGGTCCTCGCACAGATACGCAGTATTTT
V: TRBV9; J: TRBJ2-2; size: -; D: TRBD1; CDR3: CASSVERQGANTGELFF; DNA: TGTGCCAGCAGCGTAGAAAGACAGGGCGCGAACACCGGGGAGCTGTTTTTT
V: TRBV29-1; J: TRBJ2-5; size: -; D: -; CDR3: CSVEMASGEETQYF; DNA: TGCAGCGTTGAAATGGCATCCGGGGAAGAGACCCAGTACTTC
V: TRBV15; J: TRBJ2-6; size: once; D: TRBD1; CDR3: CATSTDRVSEPGSGANVLTF; DNA: TGTGCCACCAGCACTGACAGGGTGTCTGAGCCCGGCTCTGGGGCCAACGTCCTGACTTTC